This T cell receptor (beta chain) appears in the sequencing data of a study of shared clonotypes between healthy human individuals. Study overall: Three plates each covered CD4 naive and memory; CD8 naive two, CD8 memory one.

With regard to this clone: Its specificity is not known.

Study processing details: Filtering differed, since immunoSEQ gave only junction sequences and no quality scores. The table came from immunoSEQ multiplex PCR; TCRdb's copy has only in-frame clones and leaves some out. V, J and clone size are taken as reported in that table, and D and trimming were inferred from the DNA itself. The table has 2 million to 2.5 million clones, about 94% seen once. CD45RA+ naive and CD45RA-negative memory subsets were separated from CD4+ cells. From germline, CDR1 is GTSNPN and CDR2 SVGIG (reference sequence). V lost 1 base to trimming and J lost 6 bases, with 13 bases between them. CDR3 size: 13 residues. General observations from the study: The authors sampled blood alone, and tissue repertoires likely differ.

Sequenced material: naive CD4+ T cells sorted from blood. Described subset: CD45RA+ positively selected. This TCR was sampled from a man between 18 and 29 years old in good health. This sequence joins TRBV30 and TRBJ2-7; D might be TRBD2 (6 bases). In DNA, the CDR3 is TGTGCCTGGAGTGCCCTTCCCGGGGGCGAGCAGTACTTC. This gives the protein CAWSALPGGEQYF.